This passage covers 32 T cell receptor beta chains from one sample sequenced in a study of cytomegalovirus exposure and HLA in healthy donors. The protocol was immunoSEQ multiplex PCR, while the TCRdb copy is restricted to in-frame clones and leaves out a portion. The sample consists of 100,000 to 150,000 clones, roughly 91% of them appearing once. The sample comprised PBMCs. The receptors come from a man between 25 and 39 years old in good health and CMV-seronegative.

The chain employs TRBV9 and TRBJ2-1; 11 bases are a match to TRBD2. Losses at the gene ends were 5 bases for V and 2 bases for J; bases not matched to a gene: 3. Germline CDR1 and CDR2: SGDLS and YYNGEE. The CDR3 sequence is 15 residues long. The CDR3 loop reads CASSSSGGTYNEQFF. For the CDR3, the DNA is TGTGCCAGCAGTTCTAGCGGGGGGACCTACAATGAGCAGTTCTTC.

Here the CDR3 reads CASSLSEASSYEQYF. DNA of the CDR3: TGTGCCAGCAGCTTATCTGAGGCATCTTCTTACGAGCAGTACTTC. The chain couples TRBV11-2 to TRBJ2-7, with D unresolved. The CDR3 has 15 amino acids. Trimming stripped 2 bases from V and 4 bases from J, with 15 bases between. Germline V gene sequence: CDR1 SGHAT, CDR2 FQNNGV.

The V call is TRBV7-2, the J call TRBJ1-4; TRBD1 might be the D (5 bases). Germline V gives CDR1 SGHTA, CDR2 FQGNSA. The CDR3 extends over 14 amino acids. Trimming pared 1 base from V and 7 bases from J, leaving 10 bases between. The DNA of the CDR3 is TGTGCCAGCAGCTTAGGTCAGGGCGGTGAAAAACTGTTTTTT. As protein: CASSLGQGGEKLFF.

The chain carries TRBV6-1 and TRBJ1-2; D might be TRBD1 (6 bases). The CDR3 loop spans 15 amino acids. The V gene lost 7 bases and the J gene lost 5 bases, with 20 bases spanning the gap. Germline CDR1 MNHNS, CDR2 SASEGT. The chain's CDR3 is CASTTPSGVGYGYTF. For the CDR3, the DNA is TGTGCCAGCACAACGCCGTCAGGGGTCGGGTATGGCTACACCTTC.

This clone was picked up one time. The chain carries TRBV5-4 and TRBJ1-2, with D perhaps TRBD1 (6 bases). The V gene's germline CDR1 is SGHNT and CDR2 YYREEE (reference sequence). The CDR3 extends over 14 amino acids. V gave up 4 bases and J gave up 8 bases, with 18 bases separating them. DNA of the CDR3: TGTGCCAGCAGCGCAGATTACAGGGCTAGAGGCTACACCTTC. Its protein product is CASSADYRARGYTF.

The V gene is TRBV23-1, the J gene TRBJ1-4; 8 nucleotides match TRBD1. TRBV23-1 is treated as an ORF (open reading frame) with a function not yet certain. The CDR3 has 17 residues. Germline trimming cut 6 bases from V and 3 bases from J; bases unmatched to any gene: 12. The CDR3 loop is CASRRTGRFAANEKLFF. In DNA, the CDR3 is TGCGCCAGCAGACGGACAGGGCGATTTGCAGCTAATGAAAAACTGTTTTTT.

The chain uses TRBV5-1 and TRBJ1-1, with D possibly TRBD1 on 5 matching bases. Germline CDR1 reads SGHRS; CDR2 reads YFSETQ. Trimming removed 1 base from V and 0 bases from J, with 7 bases in between. This CDR3 spans 14 amino acids. CDR3 sequence: CASSLRGVNTEAFF. In DNA form, the CDR3 reads TGCGCCAGCAGCTTGAGGGGCGTGAACACTGAAGCTTTCTTT.

This clone has a single count. The genes are TRBV5-4 and TRBJ1-1; D ambiguous. Germline assignment: CDR1 SGHNT and CDR2 YYREEE (reference sequence). With 0 bases removed from V and 7 bases from J, the gap between germline ends came to 4 bases. There are 11 residues in the CDR3. The chain's CDR3 is CASSLASEAFF. The CDR3 DNA reads TGTGCCAGCAGCTTGGCCAGTGAAGCTTTCTTT.

V is TRBV7-9 and J is TRBJ1-1; maybe TRBD1 (6 bases). Germline assignment: CDR1 SEHNR and CDR2 FQNEAQ (reference sequence). The CDR3 is 17 residues long. Trimming took off 1 base at V and 0 bases at J, with 15 bases between the two ends. CDR3 in DNA: TGTGCCAGCAGCTTAGTGGGCAGGGGCGCCTTGAACACTGAAGCTTTCTTT. Residues: CASSLVGRGALNTEAFF.

The chain links TRBV9 to TRBJ1-2; D is unclear. Germline V gene data show CDR1 as SGDLS and CDR2 as YYNGEE. The CDR3 runs 13 residues. Deletions cut 4 bases from V and 9 bases from J, with 16 bases between. CDR3 loop: CASSPGLGRSYTF. The CDR3 DNA reads TGTGCCAGCAGCCCCGGACTTGGACGGAGCTACACCTTC.

The J gene is TRBJ2-1, the V gene TRBV27, with D maybe TRBD1 (5 bases). CDR3 size: 14 residues. The V end was cut by 8 bases, the J end by 4 bases, with 15 bases between. The germline V gene encodes CDR1 MNHEY and CDR2 SMNVEV (reference sequence). The CDR3: CASAPQAIYNEQFF. The CDR3, as DNA: TGTGCCAGCGCGCCACAGGCAATATACAATGAGCAGTTCTTC.

CDR3 sequence: CASSPRDSQETQYF. CDR3 coding DNA: TGCGCCAGCAGCCCCCGGGACAGCCAAGAGACCCAGTACTTC. The chain is built from TRBV5-1 and TRBJ2-5; 7 bases are shared with TRBD1. Per the germline V gene, CDR1 is SGHRS and CDR2 is YFSETQ. The ends lost 4 bases at V and 1 base at J; junction bases unmatched: 4. CDR3 length: 14 amino acids.

The chain links TRBV5-5 to TRBJ2-3, with D possibly TRBD1 on 6 matching bases. V was shortened by 2 bases and J by 0 bases, with 13 bases between the two germline ends. CDR3 size: 16 residues. Germline CDR1 and CDR2: SGHKS and YYEKEE (reference sequence). In DNA, the CDR3 is TGTGCCAGCAGCTTAGGGCAGGGGCCTAGCACAGATACGCAGTATTTT. Amino acid sequence: CASSLGQGPSTDTQYF.

The chain recombines TRBV2 with TRBJ1-1; TRBD1 agrees at 11 bases. This CDR3 spans 13 amino acids. Germline-derived CDR1 and CDR2 are SNHLY and FYNNEI. The V gene end was trimmed by 4 bases and the J gene end by 8 bases; junction bases not matched to a gene: 3. The CDR3 DNA reads as TGTGCCAGCAGTGGGACAGGGGGCGCGGAAGCTTTCTTT. Translated, it gives CASSGTGGAEAFF. Supplemented by reference TRBV2 and TRBJ1-1, the full variable domain reads EPEVTQTPSHQVTQMGQEVILRCVPISNHLYFYWYRQILGQKVEFLVSFYNNEISEKSEIFDDQFSVERPDGSNFTLKIRSTKLEDSAMYFCASSGTGGAEAFFGQGTRLTVV.

The chain has TRBV9 and TRBJ2-7; 9 bases align to TRBD1. This CDR3 has 15 residues. V was clipped by 3 bases and J by 4 bases; unmatched bases: 8. Per germline, CDR1 SGDLS and CDR2 YYNGEE. The CDR3 DNA is TGTGCCAGCAGCGCCCGGACAGGGGTTGATTACGAGCAGTACTTC. It codes for CASSARTGVDYEQYF.

This rearrangement joins TRBV10-2 to TRBJ2-6, with 7 bases aligning to TRBD1. This CDR3 contains 17 residues. Trimming took 6 bases from V and 0 from J; bases not matched to a gene: 8. The germline V gene has CDR1 WSHSY and CDR2 SAAADI. The chain's CDR3 is CASRLGQLSSGANVLTF. CDR3 in DNA: TGCGCCAGCAGGCTGGGACAGCTCAGCTCTGGGGCCAACGTCCTGACTTTC.

The chain uses TRBV7-2 and TRBJ1-4; D perhaps matches TRBD1 (5 bases). V lost 1 base to trimming and J lost 4 bases, with 13 bases between them. CDR1 and CDR2 from the germline V gene are SGHTA and FQGNSA. The CDR3 spans 16 residues. CDR3 protein: CASSLVPGLINEKLFF. DNA of the CDR3: TGTGCCAGCAGCTTAGTACCGGGACTGATTAATGAAAAACTGTTTTTT.

This clone was counted once. V is TRBV27 and J is TRBJ1-2; D not certain. In germline, CDR1 is MNHEY, CDR2 SMNVEV (reference sequence). Trimming took 5 bases from V and 6 from J, leaving 13 bases between them. The CDR3 consists of 13 residues. The CDR3 DNA is TGTGCCAGCAGTACCCGCCGGGTTCATGGCTACACCTTC. It specifies CASSTRRVHGYTF.

This chain connects TRBV7-9 to TRBJ1-5; 11 bases fit TRBD1. Germline V lookup: CDR1 SEHNR, CDR2 FQNEAQ (reference sequence). V lost 5 bases, J lost 2 bases, and 2 bases stayed unmatched. CDR3 size: 15 residues. Here the CDR3 DNA reads TGTGCCAGCAGCGGACAGGGGGCAGGCAATCAGCCCCAGCATTTT. Its protein is CASSGQGAGNQPQHF.

This chain connects TRBV7-9 to TRBJ1-4, with TRBD1 matching 9 bases. Germline CDR1 SEHNR, CDR2 FQNEAQ (reference sequence). The CDR3 has 18 residues. V dropped 3 bases and J dropped 0; count of bases not matched to a gene: 8. CDR3 sequence: CASSFRDRAGATNEKLFF. DNA for the CDR3: TGTGCCAGCAGCTTCCGGGACAGGGCGGGGGCAACTAATGAAAAACTGTTTTTT.

This clone was detected only once. This chain links TRBV6-5 with TRBJ2-7, with 7 bases fitting TRBD2. The CDR3 runs 14 residues. V lost 8 bases to trimming and J lost 5 bases; unmatched junction nucleotides: 12. Germline V gene sequence: CDR1 MNHEY, CDR2 SVGAGI. The CDR3, as DNA: TGTGCCAGCTCTACCCTGGGAGGGGACCACGAGCAGTACTTC. This codes for CASSTLGGDHEQYF.

The J gene is TRBJ1-2, the V gene TRBV28, with a tentative D call TRBD1 (5 bases). Trimming removed 4 bases from V and 2 bases from J, with 14 bases in between. Germline lookup yields CDR1 MDHEN and CDR2 SYDVKM. This CDR3 has 15 residues. The DNA for the CDR3 is TGTGCCAGCAGTTCTCCGGGGGGTTCGAACTATGGCTACACCTTC. Translation gives CASSSPGGSNYGYTF.

This clone was detected only once. This chain connects TRBV2 to TRBJ1-5, with D perhaps TRBD1 (5 bases). The length of the CDR3 is 16 residues. In germline, CDR1 is SNHLY, CDR2 FYNNEI. The ends were cut back, 5 bases at V and 1 base at J, with 15 bases in the middle. The CDR3 sequence: CASSPRADRSNQPQHF. CDR3 in DNA: TGTGCCAGCAGTCCCAGGGCCGATCGGAGCAATCAGCCCCAGCATTTT.

The rearrangement links TRBV29-1 to TRBJ2-3; 9 positions agree with TRBD2. CDR1 is SQVTM, CDR2 ANQGSEA, per germline. The CDR3 spans 13 residues. After removal of 7 bases from V and 2 bases from J, the junction contained 4 bases not matched to a gene. The CDR3: CSDLAGNTDTQYF. The CDR3 coding sequence is TGCAGCGACCTAGCGGGGAACACAGATACGCAGTATTTT.

CDR3 sequence reads: CASREDSYGYTF. The CDR3, as DNA: TGTGCCAGCAGAGAGGATTCCTATGGCTACACCTTC. This chain uses TRBV2 with TRBJ1-2; no definite D call. The length of the CDR3 is 12 residues. Trimming removed 6 bases from V and 4 bases from J, with 9 bases in between. Germline V lookup: CDR1 SNHLY, CDR2 FYNNEI.

The genes are TRBV28 and TRBJ2-1, with 9 positions matching TRBD2. The V and J ends lost 6 bases and 5 bases, in that order; junction bases with no gene match: 8. This CDR3 spans 15 amino acids. Germline assignment: CDR1 MDHEN and CDR2 SYDVKM. This chain's CDR3 is CASSRLAAPDNEQFF. The CDR3 DNA reads as TGTGCCAGCAGCCGACTAGCGGCGCCAGACAATGAGCAGTTCTTC.

This chain links TRBV18 with TRBJ2-1; D is unresolved. The CDR3 covers 12 residues. Trimming left V 4 bases short and J 4 bases short, with 5 bases between. Germline assignment: CDR1 KGHSH and CDR2 LQKENI. Written as DNA, the CDR3 is TGTGCCAGCTCACTCGGGTACAATGAGCAGTTCTTC. It translates to CASSLGYNEQFF. Full variable domain (outside the CDR3, taken from reference TRBV18 and TRBJ2-1): NAGVMQNPRHLVRRRGQEARLRCSPMKGHSHVYWYRQLPEEGLKFMVYLQKENIIDESGMPKERFSAEFPKEGPSILRIQQVVRGDSAAYFCASSLGYNEQFFGPGTRLTVL.

The chain uses TRBV5-1 and TRBJ1-2; no reliable D call. V dropped 3 bases and J dropped 10 bases, with 13 bases sitting between them. Germline V gene data show CDR1 as SGHRS and CDR2 as YFSETQ. There are 12 residues in the CDR3. CDR3 coding DNA: TGCGCCAGCAGCTCCAGTGGTGTTGACTACACCTTC. Its protein is CASSSSGVDYTF.

The chain recombines TRBV19 with TRBJ2-2; TRBD2 agrees at 10 bases. The CDR3 has 13 residues. Germline-derived CDR1 and CDR2 are LNHDA and SQIVND (reference sequence). The CDR3 reads CASGGAVTGELFF. CDR3 DNA sequence: TGTGCGAGCGGGGGGGCCGTCACCGGGGAGCTGTTTTTT.

The V gene is TRBV5-1, the J gene TRBJ1-1; perhaps TRBD1 as D (6 bases). The CDR3 totals 17 residues. Germline values: CDR1 SGHRS, CDR2 YFSETQ. V lost 0 bases and J 2 bases, leaving 17 bases between the germline ends. CDR3 DNA sequence: TGCGCCAGCAGCTTGGGCCCCCCCGCAGGGACAAACACTGAAGCTTTCTTT. Translated: CASSLGPPAGTNTEAFF.

This chain connects TRBV19 to TRBJ2-5; TRBD1 matches 12 bases. This CDR3 has 16 residues. Germline V gives CDR1 LNHDA, CDR2 SQIVND (reference sequence). The V segment lost 4 bases and the J segment 5 bases; nucleotides outside the gene matches: 8. DNA of the CDR3: TGTGCCAGTAGTAGCCGGGACAGGGGGCCGGGGGAGACCCAGTACTTC. Its protein is CASSSRDRGPGETQYF.

The rearrangement uses TRBV4-3 and TRBJ2-2; TRBD2 agrees at 14 bases. The germline gives CDR1 LGHNA, CDR2 YSLEER. The CDR3 loop spans 20 amino acids. The ends lost 1 base at V and 1 base at J; junction bases unmatched: 8. The CDR3 DNA is TGCGCCAGCAGCCAAGGTCCTTGGACTAGCGGGGGGCTGAACACCGGGGAGCTGTTTTTT. Translated: CASSQGPWTSGGLNTGELFF.